This entry concerns a single T cell receptor (beta chain). This entry is derived from a study of radiation and T cells in renal cell carcinoma. Documented time point: baseline pretreatment blood. Documented treatment: 15 Gy SBRT to primary tumor, nephrectomy 4 weeks later. V trimming: 4 bases; J trimming: 11 bases; junction bases outside the gene matches: 6. Germline lookup yields CDR1 SGHDT and CDR2 YYEEEE. CDR3 size: 14 residues. Only in-frame clones appear in the TCRdb table, and some are missing; sequencing was by immunoSEQ multiplex PCR. The sample has roughly 53,000 clones; 65% to 90% are singletons.

This specimen was blood, taken from a patient whose treatment included radiotherapy and nephrectomy. The gene calls are TRBV5-6 and TRBJ1-6; 10 nucleotides line up with TRBD1. This sequence originates from a woman aged 70-85 years with renal cell carcinoma. The CDR3 nucleotides read TGTGCCAGCAGCGGGGACAGGGGACGGGCACCCCTCCACTTT. This gives the protein CASSGDRGRAPLHF.